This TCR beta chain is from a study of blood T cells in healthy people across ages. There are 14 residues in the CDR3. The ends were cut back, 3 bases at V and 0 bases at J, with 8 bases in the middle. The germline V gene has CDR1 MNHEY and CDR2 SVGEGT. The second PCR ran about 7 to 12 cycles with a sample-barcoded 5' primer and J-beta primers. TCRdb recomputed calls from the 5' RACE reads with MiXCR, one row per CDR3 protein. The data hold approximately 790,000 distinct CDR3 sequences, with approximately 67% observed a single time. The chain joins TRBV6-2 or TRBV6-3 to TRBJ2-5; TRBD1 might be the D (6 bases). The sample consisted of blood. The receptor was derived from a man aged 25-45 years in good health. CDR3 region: CASSYTGYQETQYF. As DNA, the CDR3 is TGTGCCAGCAGTTATACAGGGTACCAAGAGACCCAGTACTTC.